This passage covers 13 T cell receptor beta chains from one sample sequenced in a study of blood T cell repertoires in COVID-19. Sequencing used immunoSEQ multiplex PCR; TCRdb keeps in-frame clones, though not all of them. The sample consists of around 240,000 clones, about 90% of them appearing once. The sample was PBMCs or T cells enriched from blood (not recorded which). Receptor source: a man aged 50 or older who had been exposed to COVID-19.

This chain links TRBV6-5 with TRBJ2-7; D perhaps matches TRBD1 (6 bases). Germline assignment: CDR1 MNHEY and CDR2 SVGAGI. This CDR3 comprises 12 residues. The germline V and J ends were trimmed by 6 bases and 4 bases, with 10 bases remaining between them. The CDR3 coding sequence is TGTGCCAGCAGGCTGACAGGTTACGAGCAGTACGTC. It codes for CASRLTGYEQYV.

This chain links TRBV10-3 with TRBJ1-1, with D perhaps matching TRBD1 (5 bases). The germline V gene encodes CDR1 ENHRY and CDR2 SYGVKD. CDR3 length: 13 residues. With 6 bases removed from V and 2 bases from J, the gap between germline ends came to 10 bases. The CDR3 reads CAISRQKNTEAFF. The CDR3 DNA is TGTGCCATCAGCAGACAGAAAAACACTGAAGCTTTCTTT.

The chain uses TRBV11-1 and TRBJ2-1; D is uncertain. The CDR3 is 15 residues long. Trimming pared 4 bases from V and 0 bases from J, leaving 10 bases between. CDR1 is SGHAT, CDR2 FQDESV, per germline (reference sequence). In DNA, the CDR3 is TGTGCCAGCAGCTCCAGGCTTAGCTCCTACAATGAGCAGTTCTTC. Amino acid sequence: CASSSRLSSYNEQFF.

The chain is built from TRBV12-3 or TRBV12-4 and TRBJ2-1; D is unresolved. The CDR3 contains 12 residues. V was clipped by 6 bases and J by 5 bases, with 8 bases between them. Here the CDR3 reads CASRIYNNEQFF. DNA of the CDR3: TGTGCCAGCAGAATCTATAACAATGAGCAGTTCTTC.

This clone was seen just once. The CDR3 region is CAWRTLDPGNYGYTF. CDR3 nucleotide sequence: TGTGCCTGGAGGACTCTTGACCCAGGGAACTATGGCTACACCTTC. This chain uses TRBV30 with TRBJ1-2; weak D call: TRBD1 (5 bases). Germline CDR1 is GTSNPN and CDR2 is SVGIG (reference sequence). Trimming left V 3 bases short and J 2 bases short, with 16 bases between. The CDR3 contains 15 residues.

The V gene is TRBV27, the J gene TRBJ2-2; no clear D gene. The CDR3 length is 14 residues. Trimming removed 6 bases at V and 0 bases at J, with 8 bases between. The germline V gene encodes CDR1 MNHEY and CDR2 SMNVEV (reference sequence). CDR3: CASRTRSNTGELFF. CDR3 DNA: TGTGCCAGCAGAACCAGATCGAACACCGGGGAGCTGTTTTTT.

V and J are TRBV29-1 and TRBJ2-5; 8 nucleotides match TRBD1. Germline V gives CDR1 SQVTM, CDR2 ANQGSEA. The CDR3 has 14 residues. V gave up 6 bases and J gave up 0 bases; unmatched junction bases: 6. In DNA form, the CDR3 reads TGCAGCGTCCGGACAGGGCTGCACCAAGAGACCCAGTACTTC. Translated, it gives CSVRTGLHQETQYF.

The chain couples TRBV7-2 to TRBJ2-5; 9 nucleotides line up with TRBD1. After removal of 5 bases from V and 0 bases from J, the junction contained 4 bases not matched to a gene. CDR3 length: 15 residues. Germline assignment: CDR1 SGHTA and CDR2 FQGNSA. This CDR3 is CASSDRDRDQETQYF. CDR3 sequence (DNA): TGTGCCAGCAGCGACCGGGACAGGGACCAAGAGACCCAGTACTTC.

The sample holds a few counts of this clone. J is TRBJ2-3 and V is TRBV6-4, with D perhaps TRBD2 (6 bases). V was cut by 4 bases and J by 1 base, with 9 bases left in between. CDR1 and CDR2 (germline): MRHNA, SNTAGT. The CDR3 has 14 amino acids. The CDR3 DNA sequence: TGTGCCAGCAGTGTTTTAGCGGGCACAGATACGCAGTATTTT. Translating it yields CASSVLAGTDTQYF.

The rearrangement uses TRBV24-1 and TRBJ1-2; D gene ambiguous. Germline CDR1 and CDR2: KGHDR and SFDVKD. With 5 bases removed from V and 2 bases from J, the gap between germline ends came to 8 bases. The CDR3 loop spans 13 amino acids. CDR3 nucleotide sequence: TGTGCCACCAGTGCCTACCAAAACTATGGCTACACCTTC. Encoded protein: CATSAYQNYGYTF.

V is TRBV6-5 and J is TRBJ1-3; D is perhaps TRBD1 (5 bases). V dropped 8 bases and J dropped 0 bases, with 11 bases sitting between them. CDR1 MNHEY and CDR2 SVGAGI come from the germline V gene. This CDR3 comprises 14 residues. CDR3 nucleotides: TGTGCCAGCTCTTCCGACAGCTCTGGAAACACCATATATTTT. Amino acid sequence: CASSSDSSGNTIYF.

The CDR3 loop reads CASSSDSNYGYTF. The DNA of the CDR3 is TGTGCCAGCAGCTCCGACAGTAACTATGGCTACACCTTC. This chain connects TRBV7-6 to TRBJ1-2; D may be TRBD1 (5 bases). The germline V gene has CDR1 SGHVS and CDR2 FNYEAQ. The CDR3 contains 13 residues. V shed 4 bases and J shed 1 base, with 7 bases lying between them.

The chain joins TRBV2 to TRBJ1-1, with D tentatively TRBD1 (6 bases). This CDR3 comprises 13 residues. Trimming left V 7 bases short and J 4 bases short, with 13 bases between. CDR1 is SNHLY and CDR2 is FYNNEI in the germline V gene. CDR3 coding DNA: TGTGCCAGCAATTATAGGGGGACCACTGAAGCTTTCTTT. Translating gives CASNYRGTTEAFF. Full variable domain (outside the CDR3, taken from reference TRBV2 and TRBJ1-1): EPEVTQTPSHQVTQMGQEVILRCVPISNHLYFYWYRQILGQKVEFLVSFYNNEISEKSEIFDDQFSVERPDGSNFTLKIRSTKLEDSAMYFCASNYRGTTEAFFGQGTRLTVV.